This T cell receptor (beta chain) was profiled in a study of Ad26.COV2.S vaccination and SARS-CoV-2 variants. The overall study: Intramuscular Ad26.COV2.S at 5x10^10 or 1x10^11 viral particles.

The CDR3 sequence is 14 residues long. Germline loops: CDR1 LNHDA, CDR2 SQIVND (reference sequence). Trimming took off 4 bases at V and 1 base at J, with 10 bases between the two ends. Clones were sequenced by immunoSEQ multiplex PCR, and TCRdb holds only the in-frame ones, with some missing. The data contain about 370,000 clones, more than 85% of them singletons. Indicated treatment: some 20 received Ad26.COV2.S at low or high dose, single or two shots; 5 received placebo; per-sample allocation not given. The investigators took samples on day 63 after the first vaccine or placebo injection. A Boston adult aged 18-55 years was the donor. It was Wuhan-strain SARS-CoV-2 spike that the Ad26 vaccine vector expressed.

This clonotype originated in a person aged 18 to 65 who received the Ad26.COV2.S COVID-19 vaccine or a placebo. Sample: peripheral blood, taken in a trial of Ad26.COV2.S vaccine versus placebo. The rearrangement joins TRBV19 to TRBJ2-5; D not certain. The CDR3 is CASSRVGIQETQYF. Written as DNA, the CDR3 is TGTGCCAGTAGTAGGGTGGGCATCCAAGAGACCCAGTACTTC.